The entry below describes one TCR beta chain. Antigen specificity is unknown. Per the germline V gene, CDR1 is MGHDK and CDR2 is SYGVNS. The CDR3 consists of 15 residues. J gave up 1 base and V 11 bases, and 8 bases lay outside the gene matches. The data belong to a study of post-analysis software for immune sequencing data. Overall study context: Progressive-relapsing, secondary progressive and relapsing-remitting multiple sclerosis were among the disease courses included. Study-wide results and caveats: Controls showed significantly higher normalized Chao1 diversity than did multiple sclerosis patients. With F measure, samples from one preparation batch clustered together strongly. TRBV5-6, TRBV5-1 and TRBV20-1 belonged to a set of roughly five TRBV segments that were more frequent in patients than controls.

Presence of unique molecular identifiers characterized the TCR beta cDNA libraries. Starting from about 0.98 to 11 million T cells, the study yielded about 500,000 cDNA molecules. TCRdb processed the PCR reads anew with MiXCR; each CDR3 protein has one entry. The sample lists hundreds of thousands of distinct CDR3 sequences, roughly 27% occurring once. Sequencing was carried out using blood. The source is a girl between 10 and 17 years old with multiple sclerosis. This chain connects TRBV25-1 to TRBJ2-1, with TRBD2 matching 10 bases. The CDR3 coding sequence is TGTGCCTGCGCAAAGCGGGGGGGATCCTACAATGAGCAGTTCTTC. It specifies CACAKRGGSYNEQFF. Variable domain in full (rest from reference TRBV25-1 and TRBJ2-1): EADIYQTPRYLVIGTGKKITLECSQTMGHDKMYWYQQDPGMELHLIHYSYGVNSTEKGDLSSESTVSRIRTEHFPLTLESARPSHTSQYLCACAKRGGSYNEQFFGPGTRLTVL.